This TCR beta chain was sequenced during a study of cytomegalovirus exposure and HLA in healthy donors. The table came from immunoSEQ multiplex PCR; TCRdb's copy has only in-frame clones and leaves some out. The data show around 70,000 clones, 94% seen once. The clonotype was recovered from a woman aged 18-29 years in good health and CMV-seronegative. Sequenced: PBMCs.

The CDR3 DNA reads TGTGCCAGCAGCCCGGACAGGGGCCGCGGAGAGACCCAGTACTTC. This gives the protein CASSPDRGRGETQYF. The chain employs TRBV13 and TRBJ2-5, with 9 nucleotides matching TRBD1. Looked up from germline, CDR1 is PRHDT and CDR2 is FYEKMQ (reference sequence). V shed 5 bases, J shed 4 bases, and the junction held 8 bases outside the gene matches. This CDR3 spans 15 amino acids. Full variable domain (outside the CDR3, taken from reference TRBV13 and TRBJ2-5): AAGVIQSPRHLIKEKRETATLKCYPIPRHDTVYWYQQGPGQDPQFLISFYEKMQSDKGSIPDRFSAQQFSDYHSELNMSSLELGDSALYFCASSPDRGRGETQYFGPGTRLLVL.